This TCR beta chain came from a study of blood T cells in healthy people across ages. There are many counts of this clonotype. Primed by a sample-barcoded 5' primer and a J-beta primer mix, a second PCR proceeded for 7 to 11 cycles. There were at least 3 million CDR3-containing paired-end reads obtained from each sample. TCRdb called the 5' RACE reads again in MiXCR, with one record for every CDR3 protein. The sample records 800,000 to 950,000 distinct CDR3 sequences, just under 30% being singletons. This same sample was also part of a study on T cells of mothers and their children. That study reports: Sequencing returned over 8 million TCR beta CDR3 reads per mother and roughly 3.1 million per child.

Sequencing input: blood. This TCR was recovered from a woman between 40 and 50 years old in good health.

The CDR3 DNA sequence: TGCGCCAGCAGCCAAGCCCCTTTCACTAGCGGGGGGACCTACGAGCAGTACTTC. Amino acids: CASSQAPFTSGGTYEQYF. The gene calls are TRBV4-3 and TRBJ2-7, with 12 nucleotides matching TRBD2. V lost 1 base, J lost 2 bases, and 9 bases stayed unmatched. This CDR3 has 18 residues. Germline lookup yields CDR1 LGHNA and CDR2 YSLEER.